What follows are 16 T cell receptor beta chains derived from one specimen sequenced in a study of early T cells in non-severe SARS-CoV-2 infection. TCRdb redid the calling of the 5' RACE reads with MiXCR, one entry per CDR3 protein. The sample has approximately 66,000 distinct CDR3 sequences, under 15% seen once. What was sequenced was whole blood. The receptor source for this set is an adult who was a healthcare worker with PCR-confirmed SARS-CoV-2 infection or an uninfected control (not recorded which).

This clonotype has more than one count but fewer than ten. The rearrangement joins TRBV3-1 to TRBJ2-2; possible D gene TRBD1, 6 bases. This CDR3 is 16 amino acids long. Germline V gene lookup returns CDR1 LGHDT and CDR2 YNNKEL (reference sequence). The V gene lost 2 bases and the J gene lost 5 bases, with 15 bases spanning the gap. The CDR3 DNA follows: TGTGCCAGCAGCCAAATTGGGGGCGCGAGGACCGGGGAGCTGTTTTTT. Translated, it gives CASSQIGGARTGELFF. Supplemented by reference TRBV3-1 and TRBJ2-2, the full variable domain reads DTAVSQTPKYLVTQMGNDKSIKCEQNLGHDTMYWYKQDSKKFLKIMFSYNNKELIINETVPNRFSPKSPDKAHLNLHINSLELGDSAVYFCASSQIGGARTGELFFGEGSRLTVL.

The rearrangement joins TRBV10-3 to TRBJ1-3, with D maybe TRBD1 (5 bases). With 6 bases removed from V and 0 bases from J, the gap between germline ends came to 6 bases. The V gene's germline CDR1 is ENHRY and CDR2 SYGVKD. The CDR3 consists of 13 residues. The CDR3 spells CAIRDSSGNTIYF. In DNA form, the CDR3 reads TGTGCCATCAGAGACAGCTCTGGAAACACCATATATTTT.

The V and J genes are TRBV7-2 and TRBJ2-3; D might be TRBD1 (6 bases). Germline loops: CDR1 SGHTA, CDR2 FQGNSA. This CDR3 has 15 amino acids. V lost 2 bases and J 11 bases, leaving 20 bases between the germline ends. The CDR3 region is CASSLIPTARGGQYF. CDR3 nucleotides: TGTGCCAGCAGCTTAATCCCAACTGCTCGAGGGGGGCAGTATTTT.

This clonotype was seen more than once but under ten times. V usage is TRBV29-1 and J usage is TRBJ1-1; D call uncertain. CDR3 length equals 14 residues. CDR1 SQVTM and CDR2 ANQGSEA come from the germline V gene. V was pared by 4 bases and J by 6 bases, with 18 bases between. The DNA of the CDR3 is TGCAGCGTTGGTAGTCCCCGTAACGGCCCTGAAGCTTTCTTT. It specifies CSVGSPRNGPEAFF.

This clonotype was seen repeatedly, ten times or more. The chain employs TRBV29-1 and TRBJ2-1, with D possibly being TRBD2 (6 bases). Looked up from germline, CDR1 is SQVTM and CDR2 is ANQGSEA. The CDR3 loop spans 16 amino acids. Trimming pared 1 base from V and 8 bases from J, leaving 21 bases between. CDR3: CSVEVLVGTGVDEQFF. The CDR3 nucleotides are TGCAGCGTTGAAGTGTTGGTAGGGACGGGGGTCGATGAGCAGTTCTTC.

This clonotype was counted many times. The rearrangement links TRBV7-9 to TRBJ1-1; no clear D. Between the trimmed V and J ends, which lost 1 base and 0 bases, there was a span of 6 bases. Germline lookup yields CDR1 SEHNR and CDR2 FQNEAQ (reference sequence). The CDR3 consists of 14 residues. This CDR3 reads CASSLVGMNTEAFF. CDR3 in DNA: TGTGCCAGCAGCTTAGTTGGCATGAACACTGAAGCTTTCTTT.

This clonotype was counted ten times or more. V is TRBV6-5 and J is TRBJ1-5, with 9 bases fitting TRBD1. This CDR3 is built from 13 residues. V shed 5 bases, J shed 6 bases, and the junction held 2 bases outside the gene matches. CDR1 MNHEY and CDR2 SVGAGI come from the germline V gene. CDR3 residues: CASSTGGSQPQHF. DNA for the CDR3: TGTGCCAGCAGTACAGGGGGCTCTCAGCCCCAGCATTTT.

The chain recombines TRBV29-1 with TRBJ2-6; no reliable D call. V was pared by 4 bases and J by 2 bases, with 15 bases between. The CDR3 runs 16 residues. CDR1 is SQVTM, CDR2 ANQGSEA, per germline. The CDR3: CSVVTPGTPGANVLTF. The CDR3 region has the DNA TGCAGCGTTGTTACACCTGGTACCCCTGGGGCCAACGTCCTGACTTTC.

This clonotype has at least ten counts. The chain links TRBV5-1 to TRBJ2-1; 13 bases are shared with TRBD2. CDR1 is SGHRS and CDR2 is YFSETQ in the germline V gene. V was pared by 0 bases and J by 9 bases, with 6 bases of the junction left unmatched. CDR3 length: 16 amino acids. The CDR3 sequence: CASSLGLAGGLAEQFF. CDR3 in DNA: TGCGCCAGCAGCTTGGGACTAGCGGGAGGTCTAGCTGAGCAGTTCTTC.

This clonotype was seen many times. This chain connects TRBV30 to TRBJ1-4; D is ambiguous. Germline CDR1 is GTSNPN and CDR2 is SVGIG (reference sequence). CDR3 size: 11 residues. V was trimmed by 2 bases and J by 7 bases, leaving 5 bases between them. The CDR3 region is CAWSRSEKLFF. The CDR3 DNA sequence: TGTGCCTGGAGTAGGAGTGAAAAACTGTTTTTT. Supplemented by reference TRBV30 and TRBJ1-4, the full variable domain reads SQTIHQWPATLVQPVGSPLSLECTVEGTSNPNLYWYRQAAGRGLQLLFYSVGIGQISSEVPQNLSASRPQDRQFILSSKKLLLSDSGFYLCAWSRSEKLFFGSGTQLSVL.

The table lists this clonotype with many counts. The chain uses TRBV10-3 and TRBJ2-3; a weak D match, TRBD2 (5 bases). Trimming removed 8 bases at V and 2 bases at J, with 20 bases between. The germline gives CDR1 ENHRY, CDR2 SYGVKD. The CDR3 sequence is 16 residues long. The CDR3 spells CAIRAAERTLTDTQYF. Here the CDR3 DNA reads TGTGCCATCCGAGCTGCGGAGCGGACTCTCACAGATACGCAGTATTTT.

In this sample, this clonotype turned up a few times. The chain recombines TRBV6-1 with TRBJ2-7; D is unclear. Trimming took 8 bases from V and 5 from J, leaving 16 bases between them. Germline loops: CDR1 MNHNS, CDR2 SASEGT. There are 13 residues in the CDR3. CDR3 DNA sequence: TGTGCCAGCGGCTGGTCCCCTCTAGACGAGCAGTACTTC. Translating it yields CASGWSPLDEQYF.

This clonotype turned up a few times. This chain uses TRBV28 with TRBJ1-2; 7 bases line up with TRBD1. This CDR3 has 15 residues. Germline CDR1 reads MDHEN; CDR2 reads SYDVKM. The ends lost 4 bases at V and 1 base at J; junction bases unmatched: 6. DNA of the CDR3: TGTGCCAGCAGTTCTGGACAGGCGTTTAACTATGGCTACACCTTC. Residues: CASSSGQAFNYGYTF.

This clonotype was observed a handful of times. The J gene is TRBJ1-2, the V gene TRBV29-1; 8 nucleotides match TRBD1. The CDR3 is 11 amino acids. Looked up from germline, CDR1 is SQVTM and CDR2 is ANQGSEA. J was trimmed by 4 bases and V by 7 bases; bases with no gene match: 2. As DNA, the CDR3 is TGCAGCGACGGGACAGGCTATGGCTACACCTTC. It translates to CSDGTGYGYTF.

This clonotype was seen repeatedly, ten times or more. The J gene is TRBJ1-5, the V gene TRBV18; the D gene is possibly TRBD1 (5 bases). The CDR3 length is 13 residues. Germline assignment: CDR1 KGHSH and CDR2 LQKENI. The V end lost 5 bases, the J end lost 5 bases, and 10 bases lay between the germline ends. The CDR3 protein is CASSSGRDQPQHF. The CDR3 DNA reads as TGTGCCAGCTCATCGGGACGGGATCAGCCCCAGCATTTT.

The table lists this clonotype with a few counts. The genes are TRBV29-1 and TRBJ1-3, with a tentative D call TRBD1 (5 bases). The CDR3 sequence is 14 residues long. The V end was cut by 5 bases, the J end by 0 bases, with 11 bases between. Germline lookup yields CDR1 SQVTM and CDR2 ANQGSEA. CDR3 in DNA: TGCAGCGTTCAGGGTCGGCTCTCTGGAAACACCATATATTTT. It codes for CSVQGRLSGNTIYF.